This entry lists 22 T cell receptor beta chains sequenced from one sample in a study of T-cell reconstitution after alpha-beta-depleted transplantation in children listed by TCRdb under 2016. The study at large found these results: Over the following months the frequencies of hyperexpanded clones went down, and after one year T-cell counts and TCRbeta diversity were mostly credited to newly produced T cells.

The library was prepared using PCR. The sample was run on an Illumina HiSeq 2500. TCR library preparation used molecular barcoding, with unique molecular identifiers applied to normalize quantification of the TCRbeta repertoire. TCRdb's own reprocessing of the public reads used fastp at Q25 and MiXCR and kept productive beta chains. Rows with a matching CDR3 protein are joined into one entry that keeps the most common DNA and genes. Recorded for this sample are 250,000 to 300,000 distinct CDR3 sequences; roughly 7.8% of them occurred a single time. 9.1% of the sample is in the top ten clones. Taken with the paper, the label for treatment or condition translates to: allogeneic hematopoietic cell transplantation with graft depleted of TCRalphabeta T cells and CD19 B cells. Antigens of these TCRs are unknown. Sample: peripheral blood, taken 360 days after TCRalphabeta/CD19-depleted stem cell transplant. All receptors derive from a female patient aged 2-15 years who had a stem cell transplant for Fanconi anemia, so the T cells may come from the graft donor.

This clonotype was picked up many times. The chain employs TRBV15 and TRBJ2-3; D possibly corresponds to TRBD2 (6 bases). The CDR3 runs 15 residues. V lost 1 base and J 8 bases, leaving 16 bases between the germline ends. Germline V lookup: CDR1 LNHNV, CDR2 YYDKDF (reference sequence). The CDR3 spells CATSRGPGGEVTQYF. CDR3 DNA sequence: TGTGCCACCAGCAGAGGGCCCGGGGGAGAGGTTACGCAGTATTTT.

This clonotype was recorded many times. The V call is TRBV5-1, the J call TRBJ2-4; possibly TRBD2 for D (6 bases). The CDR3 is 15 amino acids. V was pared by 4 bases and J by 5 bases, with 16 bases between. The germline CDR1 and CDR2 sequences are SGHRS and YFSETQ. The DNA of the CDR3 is TGCGCCAGCAGCCCCCAGGGAGGAAGCCAAAACATTCAGTACTTC. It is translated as CASSPQGGSQNIQYF.

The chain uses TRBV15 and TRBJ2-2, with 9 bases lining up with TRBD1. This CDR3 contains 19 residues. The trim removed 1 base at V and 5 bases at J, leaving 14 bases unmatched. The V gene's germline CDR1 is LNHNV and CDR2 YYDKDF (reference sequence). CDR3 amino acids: CATSRGAGLATGGTGELFF. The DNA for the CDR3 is TGTGCCACCAGCAGAGGGGCTGGGCTAGCGACAGGGGGTACCGGGGAGCTGTTTTTT.

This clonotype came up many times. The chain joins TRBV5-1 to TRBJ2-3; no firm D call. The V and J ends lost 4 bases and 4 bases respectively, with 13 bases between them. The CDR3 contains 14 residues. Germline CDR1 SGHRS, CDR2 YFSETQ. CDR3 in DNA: TGCGCCAGCAGCCACGACCAGTTTCCAGATACGCAGTATTTT. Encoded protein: CASSHDQFPDTQYF.

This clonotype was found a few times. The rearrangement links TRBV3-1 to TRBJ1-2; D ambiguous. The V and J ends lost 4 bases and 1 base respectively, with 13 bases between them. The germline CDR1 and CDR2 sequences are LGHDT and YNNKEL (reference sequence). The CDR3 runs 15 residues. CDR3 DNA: TGTGCCAGCAGCCGAAGAGGGTCCGTTAACTATGGCTACACCTTC. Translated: CASSRRGSVNYGYTF. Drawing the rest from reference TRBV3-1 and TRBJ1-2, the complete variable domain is DTAVSQTPKYLVTQMGNDKSIKCEQNLGHDTMYWYKQDSKKFLKIMFSYNNKELIINETVPNRFSPKSPDKAHLNLHINSLELGDSAVYFCASSRRGSVNYGYTFGSGTRLTVV.

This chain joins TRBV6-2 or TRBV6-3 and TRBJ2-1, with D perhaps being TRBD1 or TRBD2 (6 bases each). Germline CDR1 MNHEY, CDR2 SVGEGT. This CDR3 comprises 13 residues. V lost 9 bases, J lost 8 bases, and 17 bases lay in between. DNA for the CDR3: TGTGCCAGGAGCTCGTGGGGGGCGGATGAGCAGTTCTTC. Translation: CARSSWGADEQFF.

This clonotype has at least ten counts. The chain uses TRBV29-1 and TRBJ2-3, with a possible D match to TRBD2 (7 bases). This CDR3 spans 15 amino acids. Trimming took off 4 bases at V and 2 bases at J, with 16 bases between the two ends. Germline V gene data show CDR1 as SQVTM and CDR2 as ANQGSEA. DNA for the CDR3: TGCAGCGTTGTAATTTGGGGGGGGCCCACAGATACGCAGTATTTT. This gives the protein CSVVIWGGPTDTQYF.

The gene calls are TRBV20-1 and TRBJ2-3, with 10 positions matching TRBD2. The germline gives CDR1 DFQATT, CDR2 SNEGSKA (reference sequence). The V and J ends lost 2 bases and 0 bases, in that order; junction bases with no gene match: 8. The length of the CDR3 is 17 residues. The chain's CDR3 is CSARRAGGPSSTDTQYF. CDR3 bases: TGCAGTGCTAGACGAGCGGGGGGGCCATCTAGCACAGATACGCAGTATTTT.

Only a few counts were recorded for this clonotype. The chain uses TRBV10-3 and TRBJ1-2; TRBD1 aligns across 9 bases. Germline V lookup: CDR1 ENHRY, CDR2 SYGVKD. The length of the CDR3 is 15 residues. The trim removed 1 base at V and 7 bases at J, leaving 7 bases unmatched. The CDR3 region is CAISELTQGAGGYTF. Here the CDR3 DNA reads TGTGCCATCAGTGAGTTAACACAGGGGGCCGGTGGCTACACCTTC.

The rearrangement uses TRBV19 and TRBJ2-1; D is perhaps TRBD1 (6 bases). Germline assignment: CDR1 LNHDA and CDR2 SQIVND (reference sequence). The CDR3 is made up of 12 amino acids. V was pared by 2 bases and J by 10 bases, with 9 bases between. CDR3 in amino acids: CASSIKGTEQFF. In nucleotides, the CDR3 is TGTGCCAGTAGTATAAAGGGGACAGAGCAGTTCTTC. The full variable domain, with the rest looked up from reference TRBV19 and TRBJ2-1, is DGGITQSPKYLFRKEGQNVTLSCEQNLNHDAMYWYRQDPGQGLRLIYYSQIVNDFQKGDIAEGYSVSREKKESFPLTVTSAQKNPTAFYLCASSIKGTEQFFGPGTRLTVL.

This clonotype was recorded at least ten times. CDR3 nucleotides: TGTGCCAGCAGCAAACGGGACGGAAGGGGCGATGAGCAGTTCTTC. The encoded protein is CASSKRDGRGDEQFF. The V and J genes are TRBV5-5 and TRBJ2-1; tentatively, D is TRBD1 or TRBD2 (5 bases each). The CDR3 has 15 residues. Germline V gives CDR1 SGHKS, CDR2 YYEKEE (reference sequence). The V and J ends lost 4 bases and 8 bases respectively, with 19 bases between them.

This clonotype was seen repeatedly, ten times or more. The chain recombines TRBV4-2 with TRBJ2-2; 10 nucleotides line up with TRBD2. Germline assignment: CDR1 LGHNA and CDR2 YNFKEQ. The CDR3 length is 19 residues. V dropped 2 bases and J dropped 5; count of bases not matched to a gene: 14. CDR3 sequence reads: CASSQWGVAGGQGTGELFF. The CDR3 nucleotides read TGTGCCAGCAGCCAATGGGGGGTAGCGGGGGGCCAAGGTACCGGGGAGCTGTTTTTT.

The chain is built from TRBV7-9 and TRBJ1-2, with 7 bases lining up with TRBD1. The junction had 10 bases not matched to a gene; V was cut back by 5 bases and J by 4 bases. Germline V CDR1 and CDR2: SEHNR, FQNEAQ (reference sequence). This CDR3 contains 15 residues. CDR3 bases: TGTGCCAGCAGCGAGATAGGGGGCCAGCCCTATGGCTACACCTTC. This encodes CASSEIGGQPYGYTF.

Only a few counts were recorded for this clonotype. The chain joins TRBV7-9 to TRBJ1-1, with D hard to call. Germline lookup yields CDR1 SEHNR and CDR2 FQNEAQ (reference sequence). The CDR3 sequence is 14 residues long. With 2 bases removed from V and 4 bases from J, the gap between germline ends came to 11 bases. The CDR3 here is CASSLLEYGTEAFF. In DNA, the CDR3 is TGTGCCAGCAGCTTATTGGAGTATGGCACTGAAGCTTTCTTT.

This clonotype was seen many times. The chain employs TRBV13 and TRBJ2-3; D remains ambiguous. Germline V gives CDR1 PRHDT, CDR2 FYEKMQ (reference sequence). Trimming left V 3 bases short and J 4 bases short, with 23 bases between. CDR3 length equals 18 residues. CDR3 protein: CASSLVGPKVGGSDTQYF. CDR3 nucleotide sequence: TGTGCCAGCAGCTTGGTTGGTCCCAAAGTGGGCGGCTCAGATACGCAGTATTTT.

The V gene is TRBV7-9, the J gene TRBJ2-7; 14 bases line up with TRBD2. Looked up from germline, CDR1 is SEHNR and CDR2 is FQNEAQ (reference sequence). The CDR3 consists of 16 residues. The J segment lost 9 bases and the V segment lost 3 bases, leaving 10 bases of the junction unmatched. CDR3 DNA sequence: TGTGCCAGCAGCTTTTCCGGGACTAGCGGGAGAGAGGCGCAGTACTTC. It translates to CASSFSGTSGREAQYF. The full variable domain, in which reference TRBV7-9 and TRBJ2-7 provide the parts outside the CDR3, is DTGVSQNPRHKITKRGQNVTFRCDPISEHNRLYWYRQTLGQGPEFLTYFQNEAQLEKSRLLSDRFSAERPKGSFSTLEIQRTEQGDSAMYLCASSFSGTSGREAQYFGPGTRLTVT.

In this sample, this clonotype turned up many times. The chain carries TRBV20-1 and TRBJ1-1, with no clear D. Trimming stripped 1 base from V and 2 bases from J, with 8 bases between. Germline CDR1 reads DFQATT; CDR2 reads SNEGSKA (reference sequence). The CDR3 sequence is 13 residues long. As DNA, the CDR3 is TGCAGTGCTAGAGTTAACACCAACACTGAAGCTTTCTTT. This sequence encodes CSARVNTNTEAFF.

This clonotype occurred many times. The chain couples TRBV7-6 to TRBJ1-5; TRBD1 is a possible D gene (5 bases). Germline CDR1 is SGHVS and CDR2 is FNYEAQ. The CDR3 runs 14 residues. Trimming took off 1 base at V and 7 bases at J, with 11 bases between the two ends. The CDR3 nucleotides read TGTGCCAGCAGCTTAGAGTGGGGGGGGCAGCCCCAGCATTTT. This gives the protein CASSLEWGGQPQHF.

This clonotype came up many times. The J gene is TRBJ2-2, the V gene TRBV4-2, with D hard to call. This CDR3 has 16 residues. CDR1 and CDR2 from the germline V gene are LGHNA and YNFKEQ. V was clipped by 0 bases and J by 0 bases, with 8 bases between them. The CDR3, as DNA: TGTGCCAGCAGCCAAGAAAGCAGCCCGAACACCGGGGAGCTGTTTTTT. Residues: CASSQESSPNTGELFF.

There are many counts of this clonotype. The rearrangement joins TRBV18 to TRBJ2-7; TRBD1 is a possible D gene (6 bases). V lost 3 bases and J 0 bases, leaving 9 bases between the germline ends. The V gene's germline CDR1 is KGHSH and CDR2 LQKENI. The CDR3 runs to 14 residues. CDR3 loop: CASSPRDNSYEQYF. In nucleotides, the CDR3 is TGTGCCAGCTCACCCCGGGACAACTCCTACGAGCAGTACTTC.

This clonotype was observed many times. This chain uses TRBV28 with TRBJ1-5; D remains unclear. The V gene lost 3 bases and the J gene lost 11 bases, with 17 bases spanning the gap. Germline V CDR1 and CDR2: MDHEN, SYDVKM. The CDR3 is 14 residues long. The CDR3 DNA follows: TGTGCCAGCAGTTTGAGTAGGGAACACGAGACCCAGCATTTT. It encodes CASSLSREHETQHF.

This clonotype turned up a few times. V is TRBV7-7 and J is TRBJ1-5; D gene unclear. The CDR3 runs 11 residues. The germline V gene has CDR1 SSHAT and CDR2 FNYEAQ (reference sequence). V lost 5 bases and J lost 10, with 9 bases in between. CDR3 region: CASSPARPQHF. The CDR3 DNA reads TGTGCCAGCAGCCCAGCACGACCCCAGCATTTT.